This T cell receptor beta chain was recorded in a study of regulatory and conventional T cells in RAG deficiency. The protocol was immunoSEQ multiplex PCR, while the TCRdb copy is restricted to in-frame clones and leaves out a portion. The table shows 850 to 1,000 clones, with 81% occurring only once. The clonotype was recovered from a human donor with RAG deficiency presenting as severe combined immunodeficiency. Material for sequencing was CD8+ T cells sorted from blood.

CDR3 protein: CASSLLWLRYEQYF. The CDR3 region has the DNA TGTGCCAGCAGTTTATTATGGTTGAGGTACGAGCAGTACTTC. The rearrangement links TRBV28 to TRBJ2-7; D is undetermined. The CDR3 is 14 amino acids. V lost 1 base and J lost 4, with 11 bases in between. Germline values: CDR1 MDHEN, CDR2 SYDVKM.